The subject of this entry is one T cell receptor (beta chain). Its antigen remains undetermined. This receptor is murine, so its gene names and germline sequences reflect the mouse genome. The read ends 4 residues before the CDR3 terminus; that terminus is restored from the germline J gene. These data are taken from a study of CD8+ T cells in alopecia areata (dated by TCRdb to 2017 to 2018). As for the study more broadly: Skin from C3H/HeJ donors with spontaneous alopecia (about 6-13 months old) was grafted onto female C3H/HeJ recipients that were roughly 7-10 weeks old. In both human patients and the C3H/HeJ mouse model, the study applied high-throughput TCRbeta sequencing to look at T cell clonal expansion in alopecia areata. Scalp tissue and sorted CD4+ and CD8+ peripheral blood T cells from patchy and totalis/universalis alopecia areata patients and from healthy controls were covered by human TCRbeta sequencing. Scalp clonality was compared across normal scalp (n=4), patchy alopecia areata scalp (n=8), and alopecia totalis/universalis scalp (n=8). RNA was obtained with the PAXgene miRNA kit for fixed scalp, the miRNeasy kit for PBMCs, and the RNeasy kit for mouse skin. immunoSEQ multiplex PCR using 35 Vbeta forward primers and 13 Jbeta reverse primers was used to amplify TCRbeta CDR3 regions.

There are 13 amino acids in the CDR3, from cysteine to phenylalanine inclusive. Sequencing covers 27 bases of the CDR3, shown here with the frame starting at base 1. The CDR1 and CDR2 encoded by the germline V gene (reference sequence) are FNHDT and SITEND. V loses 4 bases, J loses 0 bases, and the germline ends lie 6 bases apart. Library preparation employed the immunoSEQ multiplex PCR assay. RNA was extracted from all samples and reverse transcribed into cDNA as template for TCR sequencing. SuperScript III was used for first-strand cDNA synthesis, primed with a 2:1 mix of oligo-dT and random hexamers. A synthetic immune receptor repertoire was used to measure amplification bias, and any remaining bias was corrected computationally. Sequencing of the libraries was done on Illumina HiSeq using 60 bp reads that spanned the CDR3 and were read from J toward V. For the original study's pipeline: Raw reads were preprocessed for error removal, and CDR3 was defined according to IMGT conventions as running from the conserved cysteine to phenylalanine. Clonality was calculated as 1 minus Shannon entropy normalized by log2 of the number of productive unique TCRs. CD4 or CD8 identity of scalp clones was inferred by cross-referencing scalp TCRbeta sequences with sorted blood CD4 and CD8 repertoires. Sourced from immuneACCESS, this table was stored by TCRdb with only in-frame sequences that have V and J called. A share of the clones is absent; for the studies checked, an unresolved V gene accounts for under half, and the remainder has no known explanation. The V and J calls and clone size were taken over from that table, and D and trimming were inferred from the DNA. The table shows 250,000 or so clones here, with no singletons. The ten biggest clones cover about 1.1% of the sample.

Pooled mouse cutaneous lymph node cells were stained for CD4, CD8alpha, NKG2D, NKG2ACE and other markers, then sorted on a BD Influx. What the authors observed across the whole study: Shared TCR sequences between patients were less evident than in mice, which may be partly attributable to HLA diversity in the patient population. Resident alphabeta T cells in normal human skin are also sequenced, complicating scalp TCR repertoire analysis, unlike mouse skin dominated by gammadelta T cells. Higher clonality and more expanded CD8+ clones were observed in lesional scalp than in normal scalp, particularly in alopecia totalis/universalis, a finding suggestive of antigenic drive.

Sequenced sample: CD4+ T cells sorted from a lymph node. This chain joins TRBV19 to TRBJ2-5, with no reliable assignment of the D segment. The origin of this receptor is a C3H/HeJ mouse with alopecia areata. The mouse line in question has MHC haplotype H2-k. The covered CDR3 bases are TGTGCCAGCAGTCTAATTAACCAAGAC. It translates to CASSLINQD. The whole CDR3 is CASSLINQDTQYF.